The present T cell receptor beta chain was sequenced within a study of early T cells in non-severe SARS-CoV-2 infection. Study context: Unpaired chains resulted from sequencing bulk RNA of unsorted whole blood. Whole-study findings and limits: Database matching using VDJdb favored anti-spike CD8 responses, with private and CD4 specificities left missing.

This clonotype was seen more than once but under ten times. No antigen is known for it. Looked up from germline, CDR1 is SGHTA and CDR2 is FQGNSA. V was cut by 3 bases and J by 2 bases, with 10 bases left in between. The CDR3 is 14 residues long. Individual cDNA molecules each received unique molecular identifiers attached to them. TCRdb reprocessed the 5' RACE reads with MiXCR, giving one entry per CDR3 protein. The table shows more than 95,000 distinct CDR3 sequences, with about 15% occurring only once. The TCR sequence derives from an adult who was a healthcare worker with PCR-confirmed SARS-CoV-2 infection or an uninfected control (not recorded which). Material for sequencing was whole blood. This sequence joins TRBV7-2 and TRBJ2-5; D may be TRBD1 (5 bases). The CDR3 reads CASSFDRYQETQYF. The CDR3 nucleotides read TGTGCCAGCAGCTTCGACAGATATCAAGAGACCCAGTACTTC.